This TCR beta chain was documented in a study of tumor-infiltrating lymphocytes in localized non-small cell lung cancer. Here immunoSEQ multiplex PCR was the method, and the copy in TCRdb shows in-frame clones only, minus some. The sample records 13,000 or so clones, over 65% being singletons. Trimming took 3 bases from V and 5 from J, leaving 8 bases between them. This CDR3 has 13 residues. The germline V gene encodes CDR1 SGHTA and CDR2 FQGTGA. With respect to this clone: As yet, its antigen is unknown.

General study points: Different pieces of the same tissue were used for each assay.

This receptor was identified in a human donor with non-small cell lung cancer. The rearrangement uses TRBV7-3 and TRBJ2-1; D gene unclear. The source material was lung tumor tissue. Here the CDR3 DNA reads TGTGCCAGCAGCTTTCAGGTAGACAATGAGCAGTTCTTC. Protein sequence: CASSFQVDNEQFF.